Below, one TCR beta chain is given with its context. Every bit of the isolated RNA underwent reverse transcription, so sequencing read expressed TCRB transcripts. The assay was immunoSEQ multiplex PCR, and TCRdb's table has in-frame clones only and misses some. The sample carries around 180,000 clones, 13% recorded once. The V end was cut by 4 bases, the J end by 0 bases, with 6 bases between. Per the germline V gene, CDR1 is SGHTA and CDR2 is FQGTGA. The CDR3 extends over 13 amino acids. This specimen comes from a study of beta chain features in type 1 diabetes. This TCR came from a woman under 30 in good health. Material: central memory CD4+ T cells from blood. The chain carries TRBV7-3 and TRBJ1-1; perhaps TRBD1 as D (5 bases). The CDR3 region is CASSSTVNTEAFF. In nucleotides, the CDR3 is TGTGCCAGCAGCTCGACAGTGAACACTGAAGCTTTCTTT.